This T cell receptor (beta chain) is from a study of preoperative IRX-2 immunotherapy in early breast cancer. The data were produced by immunoSEQ multiplex PCR, yet TCRdb's version contains in-frame clones alone and is incomplete. Here the sample spans 90,000 to 100,000 clones, about nine tenths being singletons. Sample treatment: preoperative locoregional IRX-2 cytokine immunotherapy. Samples came from a phase Ib trial of preoperative locoregional IRX-2 cytokine immunotherapy. The sequence was collected from a human donor with breast cancer. The material sequenced was tumor tissue, taken after IRX-2 immunotherapy.

Here the CDR3 DNA reads TGTGCCAGCGGAGTGAGCGGGCCTACCTACGAGCAGTACTTC. Translated: CASGVSGPTYEQYF. The gene calls are TRBV6-8 and TRBJ2-7; TRBD2 is a possible D gene (6 bases). From germline, CDR1 is MNHGY and CDR2 SAAAGT. Deletions cut 8 bases from V and 2 bases from J, with 16 bases between. This CDR3 contains 14 residues.